A selection of T cell receptor beta chains follows, all from one sample in a study of T-cell reconstitution after alpha-beta-depleted transplantation in children. MiXCR, run by TCRdb on the PCR reads, gives a single entry per CDR3 protein. The data contain around 410,000 distinct CDR3 sequences, about a tenth of them singletons. Sequences were derived from PBMCs from the stem cell graft donor, sampled from the stem cell graft. Receptor source: a human donor who donated a stem cell graft to a child with acute myeloid leukemia. CDR3s include the opening cysteine and the closing phenylalanine or tryptophan.

J | V | CDR3
TRBJ2-3 | TRBV7-3 | CASSLIQRGPMNF
TRBJ2-1 | TRBV24-1 | CATSGSGSYNEQFF
TRBJ1-2 | TRBV29-1 | CSVDAGFGYTF
TRBJ1-2 | TRBV19 | CASSAYGTELYGYTF
TRBJ2-3 | TRBV20-1 | CSAREPNTDTQYF
TRBJ1-3 | TRBV5-1 | CASSLAWDSSGNTIYF
TRBJ1-1 | TRBV7-9 | CASSFQARTIEAFF
TRBJ1-2 | TRBV10-3 | CAISEPSLRTGHYGYTF
TRBJ1-5 | TRBV7-2 | CASSLNGQGGNQPQHF
TRBJ2-3 | TRBV5-1 | CASDSGVVGVTDTQYF
TRBJ1-4 | TRBV20-1 | CSARDLPTGEKLFF
TRBJ1-3 | TRBV12-3/TRBV12-4 | CASSRDTQGFSGNTIYF
TRBJ2-7 | TRBV29-1 | CSVPGPYEQYF
TRBJ2-1 | TRBV7-9 | CASSQLAGAYNEQFF
TRBJ2-7 | TRBV7-2 | CASSLEPGIFYEQYF
TRBJ1-1 | TRBV20-1 | CSARRTGGTEAFF
TRBJ2-3 | TRBV20-1 | CSARDLGGGGDTQYF
TRBJ2-2 | TRBV12-3/TRBV12-4 | CASSLVSSGSWELFF
TRBJ2-3 | TRBV10-2 | CASTTSPLKFPTDTQYF
TRBJ1-2 | TRBV18 | CASSPDMHRGRKGYTF
TRBJ2-1 | TRBV29-1 | CSVEVTSGVYNEQFF
TRBJ1-1 | TRBV29-1 | CSVVMGMNTEAFF
TRBJ1-1 | TRBV6-5 | CASSYAGTVHTEAFF
TRBJ1-1 | TRBV7-2 | CASSLSQGYTEAFF
TRBJ1-1 | TRBV12-3/TRBV12-4 | CASSDFWGSVTEAFF
TRBJ2-7 | TRBV4-3 | CASSPRGSGKNEQYF
TRBJ2-7 | TRBV20-1 | CSARDIREGRGEQYF
TRBJ2-2 | TRBV15 | CATSRDPGSGELFF
TRBJ2-2 | TRBV12-3/TRBV12-4 | CASRPSGTANTGELFF
TRBJ2-6 | TRBV6-5 | CASSWGQPPSGANVLTF
TRBJ2-7 | TRBV20-1 | CSARRGTGGIYEQYF
TRBJ2-7 | TRBV18 | CASSNSGRIAYEHYF
TRBJ1-2 | TRBV18 | CASSPVGQNYGYTF
TRBJ2-2 | TRBV12-3/TRBV12-4 | CASRRQGGIAGELFF
TRBJ1-2 | TRBV3-1 | CASSQVGQGGYGYTF
TRBJ2-1 | TRBV5-1 | CASTLSWSEFF
TRBJ1-1 | TRBV15 | CATSRDLDSEAFF
TRBJ2-1 | TRBV6-1 | CASSDWGSGRDYNEQFF
TRBJ1-1 | TRBV29-1 | CSAVRGDEAFF
TRBJ1-2 | TRBV6-1 | CASREGQGRGYTF
TRBJ2-5 | TRBV5-1 | CASSRTSGWRLQETQYF
TRBJ2-1 | TRBV4-3 | CASSQDVWYEQFF
TRBJ1-2 | TRBV28 | CASSFRGQGYGYTF
TRBJ2-2 | TRBV5-1 | CASTPRLAGVKTGELFF
TRBJ2-5 | TRBV20-1 | CSARDVGGVSSMETQYF
TRBJ2-3 | TRBV6-1 | CASSRGTSGFTDTQYF
TRBJ1-2 | TRBV12-3/TRBV12-4 | CASSRGQGFGYTF
TRBJ2-7 | TRBV12-3/TRBV12-4 | CASSSRTGGEQYF
TRBJ2-3 | TRBV12-3/TRBV12-4 | CASSFSGQYTDTQYF
TRBJ1-2 | TRBV27 | CASSLSGRSGEGYTF
TRBJ2-7 | TRBV5-1 | CASSSTSGADEQYF
TRBJ2-1 | TRBV20-1 | CSASRFVGDEQFF
TRBJ2-2 | TRBV7-2 | CASSLMPQGTGELFF